The sequence of this T cell receptor beta chain was determined in a study of Graves' ophthalmopathy and Graves' hyperthyroidism. The CDR3 totals 13 residues. Trimming pared 4 bases from V and 5 bases from J, leaving 11 bases between. CDR1 and CDR2 (germline): SGHAT, FQNNGV. Clinical symptoms, serum thyroxine, TRAb, thyroid ultrasound and orbital computed tomography determined diagnosis. This clonotype was seen at least ten times. What it binds is unknown. Overall study results and limits: In blood, most expanded thyroid clonotypes above 0.001 frequency were also detected.

Amplification of the TCR beta CDR3 regions used RNA transcripts (as template). The workflow started with a first-round RT-PCR run with HTBI primers and then moved on to a second-round multiplex PCR. TCRdb re-analysed the multiplex PCR reads in MiXCR, keeping a single row per CDR3 protein. Of 500,000 to 700,000 distinct CDR3 sequences in the sample, 22% were seen once. This chain uses TRBV11-2 with TRBJ1-1; D gene unclear. The source is a woman under 30 with stable Graves' hyperthyroidism. Some clones in this sample may be carry-over from other donors' samples. The sample comprised peripheral blood. The CDR3, as DNA: TGTGCCAGCAGCTCCCTTGGTTTTACTGAAGCTTTCTTT. Translated, it gives CASSSLGFTEAFF. Full variable domain (outside the CDR3, taken from reference TRBV11-2 and TRBJ1-1): EAGVAQSPRYKIIEKRQSVAFWCNPISGHATLYWYQQILGQGPKLLIQFQNNGVVDDSQLPKDRFSAERLKGVDSTLKIQPAKLEDSAVYLCASSSLGFTEAFFGQGTRLTVV.